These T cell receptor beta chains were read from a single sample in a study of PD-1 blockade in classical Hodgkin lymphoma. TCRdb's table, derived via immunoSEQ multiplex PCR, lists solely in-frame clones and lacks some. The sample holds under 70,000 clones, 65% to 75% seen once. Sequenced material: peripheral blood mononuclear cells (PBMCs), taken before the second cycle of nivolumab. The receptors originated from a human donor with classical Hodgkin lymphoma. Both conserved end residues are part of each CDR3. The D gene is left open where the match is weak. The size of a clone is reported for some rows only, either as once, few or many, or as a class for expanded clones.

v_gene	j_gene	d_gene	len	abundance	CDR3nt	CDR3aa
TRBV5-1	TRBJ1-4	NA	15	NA	TGCGCCAGCAGCTTGGTCCCAGGACCTCGGGAAAAACTGTTTTTT	CASSLVPGPREKLFF
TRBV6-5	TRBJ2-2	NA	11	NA	TGTGCCAGCAGATACACCGGGGAGCTGTTTTTT	CASRYTGELFF
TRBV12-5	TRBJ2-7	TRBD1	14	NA	TGTGCTAGTGCCCCCTGGACAGGGGGGTACGAGCAGTACTTC	CASAPWTGGYEQYF
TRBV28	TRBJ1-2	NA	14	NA	TGTGCCAGCAGTTTGGGGGGCGAAAACTATGGCTACACCTTC	CASSLGGENYGYTF
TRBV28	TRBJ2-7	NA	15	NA	TGTGCCAGCAGTCCCGGGACGTATAGCTCCTACGAGCAGTACTTC	CASSPGTYSSYEQYF
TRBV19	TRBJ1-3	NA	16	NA	TGTGCCAGTTTTCCCGTCGGACCCCACTCTGGAAACACCATATATTTT	CASFPVGPHSGNTIYF
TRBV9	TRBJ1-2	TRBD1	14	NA	TGTGCCAGCAGCCGGAGGACAGGTGCGGAAGGCTACACCTTC	CASSRRTGAEGYTF
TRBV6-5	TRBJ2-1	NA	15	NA	TGTGCCAGCAGCGATACCAGGGTTACCTACAATGAGCAGTTCTTC	CASSDTRVTYNEQFF
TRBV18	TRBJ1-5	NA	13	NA	TGTGCCAGCTCACCTGAGGTCCATCAGCCCCAGCATTTT	CASSPEVHQPQHF
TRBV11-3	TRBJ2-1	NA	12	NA	TGTGCCAGCAGCCCATTAAACAATGAGCAGTTCTTC	CASSPLNNEQFF
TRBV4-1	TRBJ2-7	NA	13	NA	TGCGCCAGCAGCAGTAAAACGGAGCGCGAGCAGTACTTC	CASSSKTEREQYF
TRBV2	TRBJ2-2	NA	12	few	TGTGCCAGCAGTGTAGACACCGGGGAGCTGTTTTTT	CASSVDTGELFF
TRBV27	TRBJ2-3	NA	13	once	TGTGCCAGCAGTGACTATAGCACAGATACGCAGTATTTT	CASSDYSTDTQYF
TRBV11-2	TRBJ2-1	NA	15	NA	TGTGCCAGCAGCTCTATATACGGCTCCTACAATGAGCAGTTCTTC	CASSSIYGSYNEQFF
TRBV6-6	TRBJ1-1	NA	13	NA	TGTGCCAGCAGTTCCGGGATTTTCACTGAAGCTTTCTTT	CASSSGIFTEAFF
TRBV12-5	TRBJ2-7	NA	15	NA	TGTGCTAGTGGTTTGTGGGGCGGAGGGCCCTACGAGCAGTACTTC	CASGLWGGGPYEQYF